The text below deals with one T cell receptor (beta chain). Its antigen is not identified. The sample is drawn from a study of Tregs in tolerant kidney transplant recipients. Repertoires were generated with immunoSEQ multiplex PCR, while TCRdb's copy carries only in-frame clones and drops some. Among about 120,000 clones listed, roughly nine tenths were seen once. Trimming cost V 4 bases and J 5 bases; bases outside gene matches: 4. Looked up from germline, CDR1 is LNHDA and CDR2 is SQIVND (reference sequence). The CDR3 runs to 15 residues. The study, taken as a whole, reports: Tregs expanded with activated donor B cells seemed most donor-specific.

This clonotype was obtained from a human donor in good health. The chain recombines TRBV19 with TRBJ2-1; 11 bases fit TRBD1. Sequences were obtained from CD4+ T cells from blood. This CDR3 is CASSTGQGANNEQFF. The CDR3 DNA reads TGTGCCAGTAGTACCGGACAGGGGGCCAACAATGAGCAGTTCTTC.